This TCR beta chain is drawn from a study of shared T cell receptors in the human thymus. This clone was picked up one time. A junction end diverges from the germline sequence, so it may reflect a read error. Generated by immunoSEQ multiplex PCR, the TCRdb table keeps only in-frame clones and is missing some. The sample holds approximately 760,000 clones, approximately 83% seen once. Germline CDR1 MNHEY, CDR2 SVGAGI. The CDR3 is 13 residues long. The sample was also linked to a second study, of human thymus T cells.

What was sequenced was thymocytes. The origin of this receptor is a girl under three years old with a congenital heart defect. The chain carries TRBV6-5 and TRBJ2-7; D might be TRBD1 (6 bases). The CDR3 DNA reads TGTGCCAGCAGTCGGGACAAGTCCTCCGAGCAGTACTTC. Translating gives CASSRDKSSEQYF.